A selection of T cell receptor beta chains follows, all from one sample in a study of radiotherapy plus CTLA-4 blockade in lung cancer. Profiled with immunoSEQ multiplex PCR; TCRdb holds only in-frame clones, not every one. The table lists tens of thousands of clones, 77% of them singletons. The input for sequencing was peripheral blood, taken from a patient treated with radiotherapy plus ipilimumab. The origin of the receptors is a human donor with non-small cell lung cancer whose response to radiotherapy plus ipilimumab could not be evaluated. Both conserved end residues are part of each CDR3. Each record gives: J gene, V gene, CDR3 length, CDR3 protein.

TRBJ2-5,TRBV4-1,15,CASSHWAREGETQYF
TRBJ1-2,TRBV7-2,12,CASSLEGYGYTF
TRBJ2-1,TRBV18,15,CASSAGTGGDNEQFF
TRBJ2-7,TRBV19,16,CASSHPPSTGIYEQYF
TRBJ2-3,TRBV19,16,CASSMSSGGWTDTQYF
TRBJ2-3,TRBV10-3,13,CAISAGPADTQYF
TRBJ2-1,TRBV7-2,13,CASGRLAGDEQFF
TRBJ2-7,TRBV5-4,15,CASSLNPTGPYEQYF
TRBJ2-3,TRBV6-1,15,CASSRGQYGTDTQYF
TRBJ2-7,TRBV7-7,13,CASSAGGGSEQYF
TRBJ1-5,TRBV10-3,18,CAISESLVVRGSNQPQHF
TRBJ2-1,TRBV2,12,CASSDRGYEQFF
TRBJ2-7,TRBV7-9,16,CASSPRGDPRGHEQYF
TRBJ1-2,TRBV30,14,CAWSGTWGGNGYTF
TRBJ1-2,TRBV13,15,CASSSNDRGDYGYTF
TRBJ2-1,TRBV4-3,17,CASSQEIRDRTNNEQFF
TRBJ2-7,TRBV7-9,13,CASSFAGSGEQYF
TRBJ1-5,TRBV28,14,CASFAGFSNQPQHF
TRBJ1-1,TRBV7-8,15,CASSLGGSFNTEAFF
TRBJ2-1,TRBV7-2,12,CASSQTLGGQFF
TRBJ2-5,TRBV6-5,15,CASSPGVGSGETQYF
TRBJ2-5,TRBV2,15,CASSEVGGGLGEQYF
TRBJ2-7,TRBV6-5,15,CASSYSITSSYEQYF
TRBJ1-2,TRBV5-1,15,CASSASGQGSYGYTF
TRBJ2-7,TRBV6-1,14,CASKTGTGTYEQYF
TRBJ2-7,TRBV5-6,16,CASSLYATGSSYEQYF
TRBJ1-4,TRBV28,15,CASSQPTGLREKLFF
TRBJ1-2,TRBV7-6,13,CASSTIQGVGYTF
TRBJ2-7,TRBV2,16,CASMGLAEGFSYEQYF